The text below deals with one T cell receptor beta chain. Its target is unknown. The record originates from a study of post-analysis software for immune sequencing data. Study summary: There were relapsing-remitting, secondary progressive and progressive-relapsing multiple sclerosis among the disease courses included.

Study conclusions and caveats: Analysis by F measure revealed that same-batch samples clustered strongly together. Multiple sclerosis patients had significantly lower normalized Chao1 diversity than controls.

TCR beta cDNA libraries included unique molecular identifiers. About 500,000 cDNA molecules were obtained per 1 to 10 million input T cells. TCRdb re-called the PCR reads through MiXCR, storing one row per CDR3 protein. Counted here are some 800,000 distinct CDR3 sequences, 35% to 55% occurring once; the ten biggest clones make up roughly 4.9%. This clonotype was obtained from a girl between 5 and 17 years old with multiple sclerosis. The specimen was blood.

This CDR3 is CASSMRPGTGANVLTF. In DNA form, the CDR3 reads TGTGCCAGTAGTATGCGTCCAGGGACTGGGGCCAACGTCCTGACTTTC. The chain employs TRBV19 and TRBJ2-6; tentative D call: TRBD1 (5 bases). The CDR3 is made up of 16 amino acids. The V gene lost 3 bases and the J gene lost 2 bases, with 11 bases spanning the gap. The germline V gene has CDR1 LNHDA and CDR2 SQIVND (reference sequence).